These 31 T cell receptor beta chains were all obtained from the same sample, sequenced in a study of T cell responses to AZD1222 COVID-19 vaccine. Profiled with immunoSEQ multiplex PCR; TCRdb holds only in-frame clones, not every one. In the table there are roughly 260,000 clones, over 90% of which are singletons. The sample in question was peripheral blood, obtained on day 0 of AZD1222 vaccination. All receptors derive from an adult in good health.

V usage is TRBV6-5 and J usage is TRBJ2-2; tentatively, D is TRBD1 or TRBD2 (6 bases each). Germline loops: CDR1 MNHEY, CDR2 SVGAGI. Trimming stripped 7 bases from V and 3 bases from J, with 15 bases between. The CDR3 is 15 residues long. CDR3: CASTPGGEHTGELFF. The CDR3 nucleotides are TGTGCCAGCACCCCCGGGGGCGAACACACCGGGGAGCTGTTTTTT.

CDR3 residues: CASRRVGGIDEQFF. The CDR3 DNA follows: TGTGCCAGCAGGCGGGTGGGAGGAATCGATGAGCAGTTCTTC. This rearrangement joins TRBV2 to TRBJ2-1; D is possibly TRBD2 (6 bases). V lost 6 bases and J 8 bases, leaving 17 bases between the germline ends. The CDR3 covers 14 residues. The germline CDR1 and CDR2 sequences are SNHLY and FYNNEI.

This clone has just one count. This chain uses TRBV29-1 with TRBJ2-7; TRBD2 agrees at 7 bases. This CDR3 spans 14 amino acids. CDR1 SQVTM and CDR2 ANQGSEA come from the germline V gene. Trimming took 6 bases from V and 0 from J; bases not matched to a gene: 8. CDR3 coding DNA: TGCAGCGTGGGGTCAGCGGGGAGCTCCTACGAGCAGTACTTC. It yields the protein CSVGSAGSSYEQYF.

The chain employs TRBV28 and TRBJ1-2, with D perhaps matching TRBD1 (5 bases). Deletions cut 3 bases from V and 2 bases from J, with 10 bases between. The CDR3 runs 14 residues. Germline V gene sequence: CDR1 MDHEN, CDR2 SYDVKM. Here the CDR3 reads CASSFRTPNYGYTF. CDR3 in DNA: TGTGCCAGCAGTTTCCGGACACCGAACTATGGCTACACCTTC.

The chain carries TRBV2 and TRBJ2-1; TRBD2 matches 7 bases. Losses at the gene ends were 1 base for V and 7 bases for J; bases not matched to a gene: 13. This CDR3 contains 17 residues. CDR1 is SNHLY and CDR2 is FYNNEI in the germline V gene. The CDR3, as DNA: TGTGCCAGCAGTGAAGGATACAGGTTCCGCGGGAGTAATGAGCAGTTCTTC. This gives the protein CASSEGYRFRGSNEQFF. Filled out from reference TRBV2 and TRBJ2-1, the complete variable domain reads EPEVTQTPSHQVTQMGQEVILRCVPISNHLYFYWYRQILGQKVEFLVSFYNNEISEKSEIFDDQFSVERPDGSNFTLKIRSTKLEDSAMYFCASSEGYRFRGSNEQFFGPGTRLTVL.

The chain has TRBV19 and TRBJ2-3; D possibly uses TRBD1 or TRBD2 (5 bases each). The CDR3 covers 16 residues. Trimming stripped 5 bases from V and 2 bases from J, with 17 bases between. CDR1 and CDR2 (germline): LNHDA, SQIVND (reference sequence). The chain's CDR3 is CASSSPSRDHTDTQYF. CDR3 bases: TGTGCCAGTAGTTCCCCTAGCCGGGACCACACAGATACGCAGTATTTT.

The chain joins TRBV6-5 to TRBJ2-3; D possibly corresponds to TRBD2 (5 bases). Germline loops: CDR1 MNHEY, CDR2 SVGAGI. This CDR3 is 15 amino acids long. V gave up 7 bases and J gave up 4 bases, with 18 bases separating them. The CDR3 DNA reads TGTGCCAGCACCCGGAGGAGTTTTTGGGCAGATACGCAGTATTTT. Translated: CASTRRSFWADTQYF.

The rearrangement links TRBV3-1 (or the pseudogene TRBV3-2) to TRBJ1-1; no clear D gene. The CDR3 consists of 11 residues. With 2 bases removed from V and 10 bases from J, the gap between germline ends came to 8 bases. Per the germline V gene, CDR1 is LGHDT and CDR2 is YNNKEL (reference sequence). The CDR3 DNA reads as TGTGCCAGCAGCCAAACGGGTAGAGCTTTCTTT. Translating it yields CASSQTGRAFF.

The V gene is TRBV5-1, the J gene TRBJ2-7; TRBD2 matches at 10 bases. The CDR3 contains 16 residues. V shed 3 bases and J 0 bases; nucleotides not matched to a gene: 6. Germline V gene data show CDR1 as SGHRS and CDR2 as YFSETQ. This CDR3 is CASSSASGGYSYEQYF. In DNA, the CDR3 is TGCGCCAGCAGCTCGGCTAGCGGGGGCTACTCCTACGAGCAGTACTTC.

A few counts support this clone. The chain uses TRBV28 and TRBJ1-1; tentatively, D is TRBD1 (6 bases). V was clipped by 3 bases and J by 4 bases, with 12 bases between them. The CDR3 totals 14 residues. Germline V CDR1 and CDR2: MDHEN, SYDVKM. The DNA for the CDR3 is TGTGCCAGCAGTTTCCCAGGGGCCCCCACTGAAGCTTTCTTT. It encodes CASSFPGAPTEAFF.

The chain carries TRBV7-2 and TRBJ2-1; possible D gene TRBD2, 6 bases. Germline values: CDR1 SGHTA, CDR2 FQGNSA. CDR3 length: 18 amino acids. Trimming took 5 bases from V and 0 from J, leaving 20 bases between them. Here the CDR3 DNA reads TGTGCCAGCAGCCTGGAGTGGGAGCGGGCCCTCTCCTACAATGAGCAGTTCTTC. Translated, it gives CASSLEWERALSYNEQFF.

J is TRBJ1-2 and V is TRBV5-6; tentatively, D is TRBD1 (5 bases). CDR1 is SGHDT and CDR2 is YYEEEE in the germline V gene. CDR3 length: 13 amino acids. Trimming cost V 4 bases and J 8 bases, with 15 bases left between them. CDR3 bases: TGTGCCAGCAGCACGCGAACAGGAGGCGGCTACACCTTC. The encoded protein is CASSTRTGGGYTF.

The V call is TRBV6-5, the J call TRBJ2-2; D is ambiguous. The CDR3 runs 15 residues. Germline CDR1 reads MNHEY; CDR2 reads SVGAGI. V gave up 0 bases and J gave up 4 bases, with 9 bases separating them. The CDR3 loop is CASSYSPPGTGELFF. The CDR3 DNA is TGTGCCAGCAGTTACTCCCCGCCGGGCACCGGGGAGCTGTTTTTT.

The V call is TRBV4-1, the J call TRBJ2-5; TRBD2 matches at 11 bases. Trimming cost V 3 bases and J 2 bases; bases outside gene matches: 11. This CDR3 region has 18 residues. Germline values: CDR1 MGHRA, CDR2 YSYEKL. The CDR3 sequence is CASSHRGTSGGRQETQYF. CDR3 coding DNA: TGCGCCAGCAGCCATCGTGGGACTAGCGGAGGGAGGCAAGAGACCCAGTACTTC.

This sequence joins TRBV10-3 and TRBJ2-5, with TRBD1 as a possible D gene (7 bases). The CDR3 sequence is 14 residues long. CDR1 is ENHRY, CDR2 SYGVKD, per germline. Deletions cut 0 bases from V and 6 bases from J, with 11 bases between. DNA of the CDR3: TGTGCCATCAGTGAGTCGGCAGGGGGGAAGACCCAGTACTTC. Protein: CAISESAGGKTQYF.

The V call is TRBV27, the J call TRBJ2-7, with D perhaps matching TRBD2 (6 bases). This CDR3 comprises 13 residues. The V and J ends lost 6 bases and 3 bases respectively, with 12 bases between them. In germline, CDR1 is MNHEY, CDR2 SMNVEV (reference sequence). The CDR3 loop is CASRRGLYYEQYF. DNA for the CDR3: TGTGCCAGCAGACGGGGACTCTACTACGAGCAGTACTTC.

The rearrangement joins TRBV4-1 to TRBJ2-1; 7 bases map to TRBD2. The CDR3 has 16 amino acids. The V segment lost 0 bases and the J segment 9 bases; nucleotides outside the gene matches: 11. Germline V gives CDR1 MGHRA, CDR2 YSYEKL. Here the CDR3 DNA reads TGCGCCAGCAGCCAAGATAGGACTAGGGAATTTAGTGAGCAGTTCTTC. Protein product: CASSQDRTREFSEQFF.

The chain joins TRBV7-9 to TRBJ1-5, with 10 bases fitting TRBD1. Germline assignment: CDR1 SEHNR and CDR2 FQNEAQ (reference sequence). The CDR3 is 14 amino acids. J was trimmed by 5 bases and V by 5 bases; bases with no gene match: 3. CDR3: CASSPGTGDQPQHF. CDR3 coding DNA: TGTGCCAGCAGCCCCGGGACAGGGGATCAGCCCCAGCATTTT.

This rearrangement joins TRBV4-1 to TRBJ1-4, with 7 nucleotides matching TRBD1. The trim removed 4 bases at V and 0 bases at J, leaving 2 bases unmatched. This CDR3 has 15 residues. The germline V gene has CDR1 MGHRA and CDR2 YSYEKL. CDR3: CASSLQGATNEKLFF. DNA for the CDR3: TGCGCCAGCAGCCTCCAGGGGGCAACTAATGAAAAACTGTTTTTT.

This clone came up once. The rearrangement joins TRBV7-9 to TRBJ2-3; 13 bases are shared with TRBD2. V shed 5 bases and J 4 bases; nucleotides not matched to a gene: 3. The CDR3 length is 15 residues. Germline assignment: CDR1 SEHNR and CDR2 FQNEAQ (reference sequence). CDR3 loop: CASSQGLAGSDTQYF. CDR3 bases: TGTGCCAGCAGCCAGGGACTAGCGGGGTCAGATACGCAGTATTTT.

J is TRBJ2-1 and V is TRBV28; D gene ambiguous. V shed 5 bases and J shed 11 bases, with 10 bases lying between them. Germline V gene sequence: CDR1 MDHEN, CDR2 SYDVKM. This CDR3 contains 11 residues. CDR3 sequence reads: CASSLIGKQFF. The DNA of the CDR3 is TGTGCCAGCAGTCTGATAGGAAAGCAGTTCTTC.

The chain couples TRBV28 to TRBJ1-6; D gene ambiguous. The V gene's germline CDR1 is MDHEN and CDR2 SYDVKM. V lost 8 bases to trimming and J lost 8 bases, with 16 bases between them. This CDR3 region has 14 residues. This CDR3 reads CASSPPREYSPLHF. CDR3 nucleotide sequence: TGTGCCAGCTCACCCCCGAGGGAATATTCACCCCTCCACTTT. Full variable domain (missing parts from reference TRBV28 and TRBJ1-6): DVKVTQSSRYLVKRTGEKVFLECVQDMDHENMFWYRQDPGLGLRLIYFSYDVKMKEKGDIPEGYSVSREKKERFSLILESASTNQTSMYLCASSPPREYSPLHFGNGTRLTVT.

CDR3 sequence: CASSSGAGRSSYEQYF. Written as DNA, the CDR3 is TGCGCCAGCAGTTCCGGCGCGGGTAGGAGCTCCTACGAGCAGTACTTC. This chain uses TRBV5-1 with TRBJ2-7; D perhaps matches TRBD2 (5 bases). V lost 5 bases, J lost 0 bases, and 18 bases lay in between. The CDR3 is 16 residues long. Germline V gene lookup returns CDR1 SGHRS and CDR2 YFSETQ.

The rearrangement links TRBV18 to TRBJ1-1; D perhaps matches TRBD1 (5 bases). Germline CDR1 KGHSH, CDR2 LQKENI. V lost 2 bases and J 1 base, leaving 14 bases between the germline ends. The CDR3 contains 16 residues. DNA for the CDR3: TGTGCCAGCTCACCAACAAAAGGGGAGGGGAACACTGAAGCTTTCTTT. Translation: CASSPTKGEGNTEAFF.

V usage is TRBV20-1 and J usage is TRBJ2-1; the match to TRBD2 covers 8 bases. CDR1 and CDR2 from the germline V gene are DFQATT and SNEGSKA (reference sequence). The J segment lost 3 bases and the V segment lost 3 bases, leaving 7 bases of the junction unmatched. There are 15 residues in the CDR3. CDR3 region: CSASKYSGDYNEQFF. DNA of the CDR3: TGCAGTGCTAGTAAATATAGCGGGGACTACAATGAGCAGTTCTTC.

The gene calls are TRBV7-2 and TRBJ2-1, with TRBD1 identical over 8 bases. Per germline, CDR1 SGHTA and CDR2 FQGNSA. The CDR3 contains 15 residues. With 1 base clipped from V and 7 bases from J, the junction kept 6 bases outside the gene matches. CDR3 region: CASSLGSGGINEQFF. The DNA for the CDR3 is TGTGCCAGCAGCTTAGGCTCAGGGGGCATAAATGAGCAGTTCTTC.

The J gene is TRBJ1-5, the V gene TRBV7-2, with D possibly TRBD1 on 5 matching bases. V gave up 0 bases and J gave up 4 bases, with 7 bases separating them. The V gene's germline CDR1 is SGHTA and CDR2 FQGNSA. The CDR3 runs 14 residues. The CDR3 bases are TGTGCCAGCAGCTTAGCTAGGGGTAATCAGCCCCAGCATTTT. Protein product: CASSLARGNQPQHF. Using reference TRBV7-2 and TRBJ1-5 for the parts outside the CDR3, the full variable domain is GAGVSQSPSNKVTEKGKDVELRCDPISGHTALYWYRQSLGQGLEFLIYFQGNSAPDKSGLPSDRFSAERTGGSVSTLTIQRTQQEDSAVYLCASSLARGNQPQHFGDGTRLSIL.

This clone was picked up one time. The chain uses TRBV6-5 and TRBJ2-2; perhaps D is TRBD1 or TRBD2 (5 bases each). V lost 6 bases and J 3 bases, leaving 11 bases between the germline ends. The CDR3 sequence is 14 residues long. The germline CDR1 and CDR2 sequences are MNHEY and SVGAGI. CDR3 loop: CASRGELDTGELFF. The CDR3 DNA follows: TGTGCCAGCAGGGGGGAACTCGACACCGGGGAGCTGTTTTTT.

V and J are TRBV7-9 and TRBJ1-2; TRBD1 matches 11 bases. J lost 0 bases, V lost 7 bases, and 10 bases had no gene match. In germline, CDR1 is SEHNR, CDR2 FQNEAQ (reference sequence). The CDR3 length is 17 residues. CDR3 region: CASTSGTGGLSNYGYTF. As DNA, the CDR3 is TGTGCCAGCACCTCCGGGACAGGGGGGCTTTCTAACTATGGCTACACCTTC. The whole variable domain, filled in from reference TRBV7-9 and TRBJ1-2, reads DTGVSQNPRHKITKRGQNVTFRCDPISEHNRLYWYRQTLGQGPEFLTYFQNEAQLEKSRLLSDRFSAERPKGSFSTLEIQRTEQGDSAMYLCASTSGTGGLSNYGYTFGSGTRLTVV.

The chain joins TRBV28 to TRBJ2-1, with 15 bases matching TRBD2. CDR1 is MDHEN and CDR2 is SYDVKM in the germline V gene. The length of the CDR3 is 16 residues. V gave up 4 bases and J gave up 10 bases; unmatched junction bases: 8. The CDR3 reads CASSYPGLAGGEEQFF. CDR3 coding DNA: TGTGCCAGCAGTTACCCAGGACTAGCGGGAGGGGAAGAGCAGTTCTTC.

This CDR3 reads CSASRQRGDASPLHF. The CDR3 nucleotides are TGCAGTGCTAGTAGGCAGAGAGGGGACGCTTCACCCCTCCACTTT. The chain joins TRBV20-1 to TRBJ1-6; tentative D call: TRBD1 (5 bases). In germline, CDR1 is DFQATT, CDR2 SNEGSKA (reference sequence). Trimming took off 3 bases at V and 9 bases at J, with 18 bases between the two ends. CDR3 size: 15 residues.